This T cell receptor (beta chain) was identified in a study of blood T cell repertoires in COVID-19. Study at large: The cDNA or gDNA used as material had been derived from T cells, B-cell-depleted T cells, or PBMCs.

Original handling: Reference gene primer amplification gave estimated nucleated cell counts. The table came from immunoSEQ multiplex PCR; TCRdb's copy has only in-frame clones and leaves some out. V and J calls and clone size are given by that table; D and trimming were obtained from the DNA. The repertoire includes 200,000 to 300,000 clones, about 87% of them detected once, and about 4% sits in the top ten. Germline values: CDR1 MNHEY, CDR2 SVGAGI. The length of the CDR3 is 14 residues. Trimming cost V 3 bases and J 7 bases, with 13 bases left between them. This clonotype was obtained from a woman in her thirties or forties with acute or convalescent COVID-19. The source material was peripheral blood. The chain uses TRBV6-5 and TRBJ2-1; D remains unclear. DNA of the CDR3: TGTGCCAGCAGTTATAGGAACAGAAGGAATGAGCAGTTCTTC. Translation gives CASSYRNRRNEQFF.